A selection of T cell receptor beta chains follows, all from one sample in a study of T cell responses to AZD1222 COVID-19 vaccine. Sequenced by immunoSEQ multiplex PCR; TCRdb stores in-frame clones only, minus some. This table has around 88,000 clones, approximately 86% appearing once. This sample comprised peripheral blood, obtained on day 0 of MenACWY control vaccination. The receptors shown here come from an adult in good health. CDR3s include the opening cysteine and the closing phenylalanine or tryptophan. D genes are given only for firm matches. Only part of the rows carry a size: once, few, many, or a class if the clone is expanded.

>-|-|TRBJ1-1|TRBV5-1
CASSPQTGNTEAFF
TGCGCCAGCAGCCCCCAGACAGGGAACACTGAAGCTTTCTTT
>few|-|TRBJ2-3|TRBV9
CASSVSLGSGADTQYF
TGTGCCAGCAGCGTGTCCCTTGGATCGGGGGCGGATACGCAGTATTTT
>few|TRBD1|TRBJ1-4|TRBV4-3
CASSQGRDRVDEKLFF
TGCGCCAGCAGCCAAGGCCGGGACAGGGTTGATGAAAAACTGTTTTTT
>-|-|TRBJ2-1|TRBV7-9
CASSLAAHNEQFF
TGTGCCAGCAGCTTAGCGGCCCACAATGAGCAGTTCTTC
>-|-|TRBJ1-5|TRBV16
CASSQSERNNQPQHF
TGTGCCAGCAGCCAATCGGAACGTAACAATCAGCCCCAGCATTTT
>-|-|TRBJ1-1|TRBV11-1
CASSLLSGTEAFF
TGTGCCAGCAGCTTGCTGTCAGGGACTGAAGCTTTCTTT
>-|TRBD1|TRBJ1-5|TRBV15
CATSRDLTGQGGNQPQHF
TGTGCCACCAGCAGAGATCTGACGGGACAGGGGGGGAATCAGCCCCAGCATTTT
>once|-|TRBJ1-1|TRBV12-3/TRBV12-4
CASSLRREAFF
TGTGCCAGCAGTTTGAGGCGGGAAGCTTTCTTT
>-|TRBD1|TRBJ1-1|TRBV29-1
CSVRSGGFTEAFF
TGCAGCGTCCGTTCAGGGGGCTTCACTGAAGCTTTCTTT
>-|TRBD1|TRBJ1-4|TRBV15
CATSRGVTGFLTNEKLFF
TGTGCCACCAGCAGAGGAGTGACAGGGTTTCTAACTAATGAAAAACTGTTTTTT
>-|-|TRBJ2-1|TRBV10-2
CASSVVGVSSYNEQFF
TGCGCCAGCAGTGTTGTCGGGGTGAGCTCCTACAATGAGCAGTTCTTC
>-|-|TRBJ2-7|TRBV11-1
CASSPGAVNEQYF
TGTGCCAGCAGCCCCGGCGCGGTGAACGAGCAGTACTTC
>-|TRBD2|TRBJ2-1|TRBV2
CASTRSGGAVNNEQFF
TGTGCCAGCACCAGATCCGGGGGGGCCGTTAACAATGAGCAGTTCTTC
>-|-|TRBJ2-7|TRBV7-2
CASSLAGGPSYEQYF
TGTGCCAGCAGCTTAGCGGGGGGCCCCTCCTACGAGCAGTACTTC
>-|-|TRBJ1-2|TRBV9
CASSVVAGAGYGYTF
TGTGCCAGCAGCGTAGTAGCGGGGGCGGGGTATGGCTACACCTTC
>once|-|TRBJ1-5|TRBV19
CASSILGPNQPQHF
TGTGCCAGTAGTATCTTGGGGCCCAATCAGCCCCAGCATTTT
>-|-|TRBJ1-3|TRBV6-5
CASKLEGGGNTIYF
TGTGCCAGCAAGTTGGAGGGGGGGGGAAACACCATATATTTT
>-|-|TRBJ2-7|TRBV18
CASRASEYEQYF
TGTGCCAGCCGCGCGAGCGAATACGAGCAGTACTTC
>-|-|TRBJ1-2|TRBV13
CASSLEAGSYGYTF
TGTGCCAGCAGCTTAGAGGCAGGGAGCTATGGCTACACCTTC
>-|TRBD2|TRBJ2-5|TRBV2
CASSERLAGGTEETQYF
TGTGCCAGCAGTGAACGACTAGCGGGGGGAACGGAAGAGACCCAGTACTTC
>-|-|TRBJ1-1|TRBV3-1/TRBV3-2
CASSQGRNTEAFF
TGTGCCAGCAGCCAAGGCCGGAACACGGAAGCTTTCTTT
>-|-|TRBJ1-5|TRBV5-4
CASSLGGPGGNQPQHF
TGTGCCAGCAGCTTGGGAGGGCCAGGGGGCAATCAGCCCCAGCATTTT
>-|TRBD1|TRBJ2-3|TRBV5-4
CASSSPTGGAYTQYF
TGTGCCAGCAGCTCCCCGACAGGGGGCGCATATACGCAGTATTTT
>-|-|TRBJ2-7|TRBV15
CATSLGSSYEQYF
TGTGCCACCAGCTTAGGGAGCTCCTACGAGCAGTACTTC
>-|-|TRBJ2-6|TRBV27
CASGYDTNSGANVLTF
TGTGCCAGCGGCTATGACACAAACTCTGGGGCCAACGTCCTGACTTTC
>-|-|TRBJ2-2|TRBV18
CASSPFPANTGELFF
TGTGCCAGCTCACCATTTCCAGCGAACACCGGGGAGCTGTTTTTT
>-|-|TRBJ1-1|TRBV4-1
CASSQSWTAQGTEAFF
TGCGCCAGCAGCCAAAGTTGGACCGCCCAGGGAACTGAAGCTTTCTTT
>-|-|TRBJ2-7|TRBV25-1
CASSGGGTSSYEQYF
TGTGCCAGCAGTGGAGGGGGGACAAGCTCCTACGAGCAGTACTTC
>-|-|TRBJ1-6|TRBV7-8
CASSPQGSYNSPLHF
TGTGCCAGCAGCCCACAGGGCTCCTATAATTCACCCCTCCACTTT
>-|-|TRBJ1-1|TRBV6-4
CASSDDLNTEAFF
TGTGCCAGCAGTGACGATTTGAACACTGAAGCTTTCTTT
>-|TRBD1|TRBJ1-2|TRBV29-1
CSVTQTTGGYGYTF
TGCAGCGTTACCCAAACGACAGGGGGCTATGGCTACACCTTC
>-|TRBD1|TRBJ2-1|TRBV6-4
CASSDSYRDRGYNEQFF
TGTGCCAGCAGTGACTCTTACAGGGACAGGGGCTACAATGAGCAGTTCTTC
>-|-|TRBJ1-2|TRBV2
CASSEQGLLLVGYTF
TGTGCCAGCAGTGAACAGGGACTCCTCTTGGTAGGCTACACCTTC
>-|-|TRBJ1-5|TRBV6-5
CASSFRENQPQHF
TGTGCCAGCAGTTTCAGGGAAAATCAGCCCCAGCATTTT
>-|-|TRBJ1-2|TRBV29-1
CSVEENYGYTF
TGCAGCGTTGAAGAAAACTATGGCTACACCTTC
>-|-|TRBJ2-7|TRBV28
CASSPPGLSNYEQYF
TGTGCCAGCAGTCCACCGGGCCTATCGAACTACGAGCAGTACTTC
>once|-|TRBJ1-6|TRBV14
CASSSLSRQTSSYNSPLHF
TGTGCCAGCAGCTCGCTGTCCCGGCAGACGAGCTCCTATAATTCACCCCTCCACTTT
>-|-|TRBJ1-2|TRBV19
CASSLREGGYTF
TGTGCCAGTAGTCTCCGGGAGGGCGGCTACACCTTC
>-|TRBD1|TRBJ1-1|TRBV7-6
CASSLGQGNTEAFF
TGTGCCAGCAGTCTCGGACAGGGGAACACTGAAGCTTTCTTT
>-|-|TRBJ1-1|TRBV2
CASRPQMDTEAFF
TGTGCCAGCAGACCCCAGATGGACACTGAAGCTTTCTTT
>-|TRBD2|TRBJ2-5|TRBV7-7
CASSGGLAGKETQYF
TGTGCCAGCAGTGGCGGGTTAGCGGGGAAAGAGACCCAGTACTTC
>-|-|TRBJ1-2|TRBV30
CAWNPDDYGYTF
TGTGCCTGGAACCCAGACGACTATGGCTACACCTTC
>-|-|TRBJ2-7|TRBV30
CAWSKRGALRDEQYF
TGTGCCTGGAGTAAACGGGGGGCCCTACGGGACGAGCAGTACTTC
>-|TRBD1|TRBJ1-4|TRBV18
CASSPFGQGSEKLFF
TGTGCCAGCTCACCTTTCGGACAGGGGAGCGAAAAACTGTTTTTT
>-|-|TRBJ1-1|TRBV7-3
CASSLTRLATEAFF
TGTGCCAGCAGCTTAACCCGTTTGGCCACTGAAGCTTTCTTT
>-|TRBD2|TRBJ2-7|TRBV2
CASSPQREGYEQYF
TGTGCCAGCAGTCCCCAGCGGGAGGGTTACGAGCAGTACTTC